The T cell receptor (beta chain) under discussion was sequenced for a study of response to subunit inactivated influenza vaccine. With V trimmed by 2 bases and J by 7 bases, 4 bases remained unmatched. The CDR3 length is 16 residues. Germline V gives CDR1 SGHTA, CDR2 FQGNSA. TCRdb independently ran MiXCR on the RT-PCR reads; one entry per CDR3 protein. The sample consists of around 530,000 distinct CDR3 sequences, 10% to 15% of them appearing once. The table lists this clonotype with a few counts. This TCR derives from a man in his fifties or sixties who received an inactivated influenza vaccine. The chain links TRBV7-2 to TRBJ2-1, with 14 bases lining up with TRBD2. The source was PBMCs from blood, collected on the day of vaccination. The CDR3 protein is CASSLYGTSGGNEQFF. The CDR3 coding sequence is TGTGCCAGCAGCTTATATGGGACTAGCGGGGGTAATGAGCAGTTCTTC.